What follows are 12 T cell receptor beta chains derived from one specimen sequenced in a study of CDR3 diversity in severe acne (dated by TCRdb to about 2019). Receptor amplification or capture employed PCR. Sequencing instrument: Illumina HiSeq 2000. The raw public reads went through TCRdb reprocessing: fastp at Q25, MiXCR clone calling, in-frame beta chains kept. CDR3 protein sequences are deduplicated, and each keeps its most common genes and DNA. The sample yields more than 70,000 distinct CDR3 sequences; 48% were counted once. The ten top clones hold 10% of the sample. Sequenced material: blood. The receptors originated from a male donor in good health, serving as a control.

The chain employs TRBV25-1 and TRBJ2-7; maybe TRBD1 (5 bases). The CDR3 length is 13 residues. V was clipped by 6 bases and J by 2 bases, with 11 bases between them. Looked up from germline, CDR1 is MGHDK and CDR2 is SYGVNS. The CDR3 DNA is TGTGCCAGCAGACAGGTTGGAACCTACGAGCAGTACTTC. Amino acids: CASRQVGTYEQYF.

This clonotype has more than one count but fewer than ten. CDR3 sequence (DNA): TGTGCCAGTAGTGGACTAGCGGGGGACACAGATACGCAGTATTTT. This sequence encodes CASSGLAGDTDTQYF. The chain has TRBV19 and TRBJ2-3, with 13 bases fitting TRBD2. The trim removed 5 bases at V and 2 bases at J, leaving 1 base unmatched. CDR3 length: 15 residues. CDR1 and CDR2 (germline): LNHDA, SQIVND (reference sequence).

The sample holds a few counts of this clonotype. The V and J genes are TRBV29-1 and TRBJ2-7, with D perhaps matching TRBD2 (6 bases). V gave up 4 bases and J gave up 2 bases, with 18 bases separating them. Germline CDR1 is SQVTM and CDR2 is ANQGSEA. There are 15 residues in the CDR3. As DNA, the CDR3 is TGCAGCGTTGGCGGGACTCCCGGAGGGACCTACGAGCAGTACTTC. This codes for CSVGGTPGGTYEQYF.

The table lists this clonotype with many counts. J is TRBJ1-2 and V is TRBV12-5, with 8 nucleotides matching TRBD1. With 7 bases clipped from V and 1 base from J, the junction kept 8 bases outside the gene matches. This CDR3 has 15 amino acids. Per the germline V gene, CDR1 is LGHNT and CDR2 is FRNRAP. CDR3 sequence: CASESGTGYNYGYTF. In nucleotides, the CDR3 is TGTGCTAGTGAATCCGGGACAGGCTATAACTATGGCTACACCTTC. Based on the CDR3 plus reference TRBV12-5 and TRBJ1-2, the full variable domain is DARVTQTPRHKVTEMGQEVTMRCQPILGHNTVFWYRQTMMQGLELLAYFRNRAPLDDSGMPKDRFSAEMPDATLATLKIQPSEPRDSAVYFCASESGTGYNYGYTFGSGTRLTVV.

The genes are TRBV2 and TRBJ1-6; tentatively, D is TRBD1 (6 bases). Germline CDR1 and CDR2: SNHLY and FYNNEI. Trimming pared 8 bases from V and 8 bases from J, leaving 10 bases between. This CDR3 contains 12 residues. In DNA, the CDR3 is TGTGCCAGCGGGGGCCGCGATTCACCCCTCCACTTT. This codes for CASGGRDSPLHF.

The genes are TRBV20-1 and TRBJ2-7; 15 bases map to TRBD2. Looked up from germline, CDR1 is DFQATT and CDR2 is SNEGSKA (reference sequence). The CDR3 runs to 14 residues. V lost 5 bases and J lost 7; bases outside the gene matches: 6. DNA of the CDR3: TGCAGTGCTGGACTAGCGGGAGGGCCGGGGGAGCAGTACTTC. This sequence encodes CSAGLAGGPGEQYF.

A note on this clonotype: At one boundary the junction diverges from the germline segment, which might be a read error. This chain uses TRBV7-9 with TRBJ1-2; D possibly corresponds to TRBD1 (5 bases). The germline CDR1 and CDR2 sequences are SEHNR and FQNEAQ (reference sequence). This CDR3 has 15 amino acids. The CDR3 sequence: CASSLAAGEIYGYTF. CDR3 DNA: TGTGCTAGCAGCTTAGCTGCGGGGGAAATCTATGGCTACACCTTC.

The CDR3 sequence: CAWSLGPRQETQYF. CDR3 nucleotides: TGTGCCTGGAGTCTTGGACCCAGACAAGAGACCCAGTACTTC. This sequence joins TRBV30 and TRBJ2-5; D not resolved. CDR3 size: 14 residues. The germline V gene has CDR1 GTSNPN and CDR2 SVGIG (reference sequence). With 2 bases removed from V and 2 bases from J, the gap between germline ends came to 12 bases.

A few counts support this clonotype. The chain employs TRBV29-1 and TRBJ2-7; TRBD1 or TRBD2 may be the D gene (5 bases each). Trimming cost V 6 bases and J 3 bases, with 12 bases left between them. Germline CDR1 and CDR2: SQVTM and ANQGSEA. The CDR3 runs to 12 residues. CDR3 sequence: CSVRQGDYEQYF. Written as DNA, the CDR3 is TGCAGCGTGCGCCAGGGAGACTACGAGCAGTACTTC.

This chain joins TRBV25-1 and TRBJ2-2; D not certain. The length of the CDR3 is 11 residues. V gave up 2 bases and J gave up 11 bases, with 6 bases separating them. Germline V lookup: CDR1 MGHDK, CDR2 SYGVNS. The CDR3 here is CASSEARELFF. CDR3 DNA sequence: TGTGCCAGCAGTGAAGCTAGAGAGCTGTTTTTT.

This clonotype was counted a few times. The chain carries TRBV3-1 and TRBJ1-5; unclear D gene. Trimming took off 4 bases at V and 1 base at J, with 8 bases between the two ends. This CDR3 has 14 residues. CDR1 is LGHDT, CDR2 YNNKEL, per germline (reference sequence). CDR3 protein: CASSPAGSNQPQHF. CDR3 nucleotide sequence: TGTGCCAGCAGCCCCGCCGGAAGCAATCAGCCCCAGCATTTT.

DNA of the CDR3: TGCAGCGTTATGGGGGCCGGGGGCGCCATCATGAGCTCCTACGAGCAGTACTTC. Protein: CSVMGAGGAIMSSYEQYF. This rearrangement joins TRBV29-1 to TRBJ2-7; TRBD1 or TRBD2 may be the D gene (6 bases each). The V and J ends lost 5 bases and 0 bases respectively, with 26 bases between them. CDR1 and CDR2 from the germline V gene are SQVTM and ANQGSEA. CDR3 length: 18 residues.